This TCR beta chain was found in a study of cytomegalovirus exposure and HLA in healthy donors (TCRdb year 2017). Background on the whole study: In an earlier analysis of under 750 of the donors, approximately 260 Gb of sequence data and approximately 100 million unique TCR beta sequences from 180 million or so T cells were reported. All discovery cohort repertoires had been generated using a single sequencing platform. In the later analysis, no new phenotypic data were used to find candidate immune exposures; instead, reliance was placed on TCR beta sequences and their occurrence across donors. Among the roughly 400 genotyped donors, around 81% belonged to the genetic ancestry cluster associated with self-reported Caucasian donors. HLA typing covered class I and class II loci at four-digit resolution. Genome-wide SNP genotypes for about 60% of the roughly 670 donors were used in a later genetic analysis, which treated that subset as a discovery cohort. In a later analysis, previously published TCR beta repertoires from fewer than 750 donors were re-analyzed and high-resolution HLA genotyping was added so that TCR occurrence patterns could be studied. The aim of the study was to test whether cataloging public T cell receptors could identify signatures of past pathogen exposure. High-throughput TCR immunosequencing, statistical association of individual TCRs with disease status, and machine learning were combined to predict cytomegalovirus infection status. To decide whether each TCR beta V gene segment behaved as functional or pseudogenic, an earlier analysis of some 600 of the donors relied on high-throughput TCR beta sequencing. Donor age, sex, ethnicity and CMV serostatus were compiled alongside the repertoire data. Among 300 to 500 genotyped donors of the cohort, an average of approximately 240,000 unique TCR beta nucleotide sequences was sequenced per donor, of which approximately 19% were non-productive. Five DR-DQ haplotypes were handled as single units for association and clustering, since linkage in the cohort was strong. About 330 gigabases of sequencing data and around 80 million unique TCR sequences made up an early release that covered under 750 HLA-typed donors. Using immunosequencing, the study profiled T cell repertoires from 640 or so subjects and related those repertoires to cytomegalovirus serostatus. The number of donors typed differed by locus, with about 629-640 for A, B, C, DRB1 and DQB1, around 500 for DQA1, over 600 for DPA1, and approximately 470 for DPB1. Along with the roughly 700-subject first cohort, a separate validation cohort of over a hundred different subjects was used. General findings and caveats noted by the study authors: Because some donors lacked HLA typing at each locus, the association tests relied only on the typed subset. In this cohort, only TCR beta chains were sequenced, and detectable features were limited by the absence of alpha or paired-chain data. In a later analysis, most CMV-associated TCR beta chains were found to appear HLA-restricted, with HLA associations seemingly driven largely by CMV exposure. Some IMGT-functional V segments, including TRBV6-2 and TRBV6-3, could not be told apart with the 87-base-pair reads, so those segments were excluded. Roughly uniform sequencing depth across donors was assumed in presence/absence analyses, although this assumption may not hold. Immune exposure information for the cohort was limited to CMV serostatus. While some public TCRs were present in many individuals, most TCR sequences turned up only very rarely across donors. In vitro tests confirmed that a few of the cytomegalovirus-associated TCR beta chains recognize cytomegalovirus antigens. Compared with the approximately 720-donor mean, donors in an Asian-associated ancestry cluster had fewer N-insertions in productive TCRs, according to a later genetic analysis. Correlated functional status among segregating V segments might be attributable to linkage disequilibrium, but an unknown experimental factor could not be ruled out. In a later analysis, the rate of TCR association differed among HLA loci, with DRB1 alleles having the most associated TCRs and HLA-C alleles having the fewest. A group of highly shared sequence variants was considered likely to be a technical artifact of the sequencing pipeline. In a later analysis, HLA-associated TCR beta chains were found to be more clonally expanded and to have lower generation probabilities than equally common non-associated chains. In a later analysis, some 17,000 TCR beta sequences were associated with specific HLA alleles at a false discovery rate of 0.05. Fewer than 20 rarely observed V segments, including chromosome 9 orphons, were excluded from the earlier analysis of about 500 of the donors because counts were too low. An association between a missense DCLRE1C variant and V-gene and J-gene trimming of TCR beta chains was found in a later genetic analysis and replicated in an independent cohort. Strong co-occurrence of HLA alleles, especially DR and DQ, made assigning TCR associations to individual alleles difficult. A further reported finding was that TCR beta sequences accurately predicted the HLA-A and HLA-B alleles for most subjects in the first cohort. According to the authors, the approach could potentially be generalized to other disease states and immunological phenotypes. Cytomegalovirus status was reported to be diagnosed by the classifier with high specificity and sensitivity in both the original and validation cohorts. An earlier analysis of 587 of the donors showed that most TCR beta V segments appeared in productive rearrangements either about 87% or about 30% of the time, which broadly matched IMGT annotations. The study listed approximately 150 TCR beta chains as associated with cytomegalovirus. A later analysis reported that several top co-occurrence clusters appeared linked to parvovirus B19, influenza, CMV and Epstein-Barr virus.

Based on the germline V gene, the CDR1 and CDR2 sequences are SGHVS and FNYEAQ. Relative to germline, V is missing 3 bases and J is missing 0 bases, with 5 bases of the junction outside any gene match. The CDR3 has 17 amino acids, counting the end cysteine and phenylalanine. Just the 51-base CDR3 DNA is kept, in frame starting at base 1. A remark on this clone: The target of this receptor is not known. No base qualities exist here, and no much larger clone lies one base off it.

The cohort consisted of hundreds of healthy bone marrow donors. At the time of sampling, all cohort members were nominally healthy, though unrecorded immune exposures were likely present. The donor was CMV seropositive and was included in the group of some 290 seropositive cohort members. A peripheral blood sample was collected from each donor, and TCR beta sequencing was performed on peripheral blood mononuclear cells. The Qiagen DNeasy Blood Extraction Kit was used to extract genomic DNA from the blood cell samples. Libraries came from the immunoSEQ multiplex PCR assay. The multiplex PCR relied on a mix of 60 forward primers for TCR Vbeta segments and 13 reverse primers for TCR Jbeta segments. A multiplex PCR assay on genomic DNA amplified the CDR3 region of rearranged TCR beta genes. On the Illumina HiSeq System, the amplified TCR beta libraries were sequenced as 87-base-pair reads. From the authors' description of their analysis: Across the 670 or so repertoires, a later analysis counted around 80 million unique TCR beta chains, some 11 million of which were shared by at least two donors. To remove PCR and sequencing errors, raw reads were error-corrected and collapsed into unique sequences using a nearest-neighbor algorithm that merged closely related sequences. CDR3 sequences were aligned to IMGT reference sequences to assign V, D and J gene segments. Each retained sequence needed at least a six-nucleotide match to both a V gene segment and a J gene segment. A rearrangement counted as productive if the CDR3 had no stop codons and remained in frame with V and J, and every other rearrangement counted as non-productive. Following IMGT convention, CDR3 was defined as the stretch from the second conserved V-encoded cysteine up to the conserved J-encoded phenylalanine. In an earlier analysis of roughly 610 of the donors, sequences lacking an unambiguous match to a single V gene segment were excluded. An earlier analysis of 500 to 600 of the donors classified V segments as functional when productive rearrangements were above 56.7% and as segregating when the standard deviation between donors was above 5%. A statistical classification framework was built to diagnose cytomegalovirus status from the catalog of TCR beta chain sequences. In a later analysis, V and J genes were assigned by comparing TCR nucleotide sequences against IMGT/GENE-DB human TR gene sequences. A later analysis assigned CDR3 sequences and most-parsimonious VDJ recombination scenarios with the TCRdist pipeline. In a later analysis, every TCR beta chain was defined by the combination of its CDR3 amino acid sequence and its V-gene family, and reads without a unique V-gene family were dropped. A later analysis removed 592 highly shared, low-generation-probability nucleotide sequences to deal with suspected cross-contamination and a sequencing artifact. A later analysis calculated a clonal expansion index for each public chain from normalized within-repertoire ranks of inferred template counts. Generation probabilities in a later analysis came from a VDJ recombination model fitted to out-of-frame rearrangements, and those results were checked against IGoR. A later analysis scored TCR-TCR, TCR-HLA and TCR-CMV co-occurrence with hypergeometric tests, applying a repertoire-size bias correction to TCR pairs. False discovery rates were estimated in a later analysis by permuting HLA or CMV assignments 20 times. A later analysis grouped co-occurring TCRs with DBSCAN, adding TCRdist sequence similarity when clustering within HLA-allele-positive subsets. Repertoires with fewer than 30,000 or more than 120,000 public chains were left out of co-occurrence clustering, as were five repertoires with anomalous nucleotide sharing. TCRdb took over this immuneACCESS table, retaining in-frame rearrangements with V and J assigned. Such tables are incomplete; in checked studies, under half of the missing clones stem from an unresolved V gene, and the remainder is unexplained. V, J and clone size derive from that table, while D and trimming were established from the DNA sequence. In all, the sample holds 250,000 to 350,000 clones, and around 86% of those were seen once. The biggest ten clones account for roughly 4% of the sample.

The clonotype was recovered from a man aged 40-50 years in good health and CMV-seropositive. Sample: PBMCs. The chain joins TRBV7-6 to TRBJ2-3, and 11 junctional nucleotides match TRBD2. The DNA is as follows: TGTGCCAGCAGCTTTATTAGCGGGAGGGGGAGCACAGATACGCAGTATTTT. The encoded protein is CASSFISGRGSTDTQYF.